This T cell receptor beta chain is from a study of breast tumors, draining lymph nodes, adjacent tissues (TCRdb year 2016). A note on the overall study: In breast cancer patients, the study compared the TCR beta repertoires of tumor, adjacent nontumor tissue and axillary lymph nodes. In human breast cancer, the study set out to evaluate how tumor, surrounding tissue and draining lymph node repertoires relate to one another and whether T cells may move between these sites. Overall results and qualifications from the work: The data were considered consistent with the idea that most tumor T cells come from the lymph node and then expand in tumor tissue. T-cell repertoire diversity in tumors was found to be lower than in lymph nodes but higher than in nontumor tissue, and preferential V and J gene usage was observed. In luminal-like breast cancer, tumor and nontumor tissue repertoires resembled each other significantly more than in basal-like breast cancer. The conclusion that tumor T cells originate in lymph nodes was presented as consistent with a hypothesis rather than as directly demonstrated.

The instrument given in TCRdb is Illumina HiSeq 2000. TCR beta chain libraries were generated by multiplex PCR amplification. High-throughput sequencing was used to analyze the amplified TCR beta chain products. Using fastp at Q25 and MiXCR, TCRdb reprocessed the public reads and kept productive beta chains. A single entry per CDR3 protein holds the most common genes and DNA from its merged rows. Counted in this sample were about 180,000 distinct CDR3 sequences; 30% to 35% of them appeared once. The ten largest clonotypes hold over 3.5% of the sample. V lost 3 bases and J lost 4 bases; the stretch between them is 6 bases long. The CDR3 numbers 13 residues from cysteine through phenylalanine. The DNA shown is the 39-base CDR3, in frame from base 1. The germline V gene specifies MDHEN as CDR1 and SYDVKM as CDR2. Lymph node samples came from the axillary draining lymph nodes of breast cancer patients. This clonotype was detected only a few times. Its antigen is currently not known. The input lacks base qualities; no much larger clone sits a single base away.

The sample comprised axillary lymph node tissue. The clonotype was recovered from a female donor with breast cancer. Some clones in this sample may be carry-over from other donors' samples. The chain was built from TRBV28 and TRBJ1-4, with the D segment identity uncertain. The nucleotide sequence reads as follows: TGTGCCAGCAGTTTCAGACTTAATGAAAAACTGTTTTTT. Its protein is CASSFRLNEKLFF.